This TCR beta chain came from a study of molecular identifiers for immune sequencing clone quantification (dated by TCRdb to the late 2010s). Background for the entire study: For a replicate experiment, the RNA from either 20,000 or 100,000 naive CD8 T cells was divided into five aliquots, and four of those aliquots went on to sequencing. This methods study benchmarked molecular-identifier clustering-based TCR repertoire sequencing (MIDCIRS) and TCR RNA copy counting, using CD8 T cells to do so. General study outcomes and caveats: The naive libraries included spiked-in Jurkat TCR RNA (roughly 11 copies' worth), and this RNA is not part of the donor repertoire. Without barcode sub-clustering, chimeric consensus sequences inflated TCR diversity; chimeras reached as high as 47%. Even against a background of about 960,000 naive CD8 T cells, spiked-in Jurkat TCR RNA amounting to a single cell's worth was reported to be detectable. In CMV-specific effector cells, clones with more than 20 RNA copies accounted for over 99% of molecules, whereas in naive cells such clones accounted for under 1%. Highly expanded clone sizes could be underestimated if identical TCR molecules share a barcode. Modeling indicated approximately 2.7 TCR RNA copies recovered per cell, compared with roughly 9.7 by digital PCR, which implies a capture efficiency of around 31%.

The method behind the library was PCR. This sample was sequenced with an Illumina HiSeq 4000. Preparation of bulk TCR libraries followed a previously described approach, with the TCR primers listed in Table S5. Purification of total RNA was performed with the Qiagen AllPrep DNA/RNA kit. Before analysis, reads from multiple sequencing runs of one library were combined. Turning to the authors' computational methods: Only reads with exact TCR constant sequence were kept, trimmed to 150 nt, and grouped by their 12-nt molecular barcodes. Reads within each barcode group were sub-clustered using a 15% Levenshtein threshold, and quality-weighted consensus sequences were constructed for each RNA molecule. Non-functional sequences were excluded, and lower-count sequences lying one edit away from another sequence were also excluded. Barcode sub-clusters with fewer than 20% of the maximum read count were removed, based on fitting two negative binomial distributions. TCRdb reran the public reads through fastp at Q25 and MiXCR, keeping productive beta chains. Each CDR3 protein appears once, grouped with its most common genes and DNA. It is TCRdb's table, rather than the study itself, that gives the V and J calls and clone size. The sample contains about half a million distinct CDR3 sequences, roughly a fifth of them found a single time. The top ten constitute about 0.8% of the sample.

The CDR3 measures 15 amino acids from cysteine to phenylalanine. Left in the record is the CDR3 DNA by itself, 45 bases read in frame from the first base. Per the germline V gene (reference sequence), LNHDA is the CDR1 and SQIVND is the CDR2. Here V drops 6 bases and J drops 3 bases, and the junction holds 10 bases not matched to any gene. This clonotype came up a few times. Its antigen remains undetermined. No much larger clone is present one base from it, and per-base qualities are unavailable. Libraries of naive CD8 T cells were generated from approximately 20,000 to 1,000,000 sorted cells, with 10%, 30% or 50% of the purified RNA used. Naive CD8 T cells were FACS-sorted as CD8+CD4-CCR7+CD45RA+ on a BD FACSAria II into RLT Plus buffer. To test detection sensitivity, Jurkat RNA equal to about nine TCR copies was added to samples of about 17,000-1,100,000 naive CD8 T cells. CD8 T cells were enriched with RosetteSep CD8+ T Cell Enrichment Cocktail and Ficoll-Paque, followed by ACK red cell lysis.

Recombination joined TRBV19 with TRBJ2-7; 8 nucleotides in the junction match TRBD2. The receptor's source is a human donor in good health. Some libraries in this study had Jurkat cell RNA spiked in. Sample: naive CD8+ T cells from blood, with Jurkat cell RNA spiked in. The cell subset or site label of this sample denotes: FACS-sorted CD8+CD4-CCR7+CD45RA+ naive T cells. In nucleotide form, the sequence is TGTGCCAGTAGCGGTCCGGGACTAGGGGACTACGAGCAGTACTTC. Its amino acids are CASSGPGLGDYEQYF.